These T cell receptor beta chains were read from a single sample in a study of shared clonotypes between healthy human individuals. The method was immunoSEQ multiplex PCR; TCRdb's version includes in-frame clones alone and lacks a portion of them. This sample has 2 million to 2.5 million clones, with around 90% found just once. Sequencing was carried out using naive CD4+ T cells from PBMCs. The receptors originated from a man between 18 and 29 years old in good health. Some clones in this sample may be carry-over from other donors' samples. Each CDR3 is given without its conserved first and last residue. Fields, in order: CDR3 protein, V gene, CDR3 length, J gene.

ASSSSGTKKDTQY TRBV11-2 13 TRBJ2-3
ASSLVWDTGELF TRBV7-9 12 TRBJ2-2
ASSVATLISGNTIY TRBV28 14 TRBJ1-3
ASSFRTGRTDTQY TRBV5-5 13 TRBJ2-3
ASSRWTSDTEAF TRBV18 12 TRBJ1-1
ASSLVRSGVNEQF TRBV7-8 13 TRBJ2-1
ASNPTPTGNQPQH TRBV6-6 13 TRBJ1-5
ASSSPTPGHTDTQY TRBV28 14 TRBJ2-3
ASSYDRIGAGT TRBV6-5 11 TRBJ1-2
ASSFVPGQGKVGTQY TRBV7-8 15 TRBJ2-5
ASSYSGPPTGEQY TRBV6-5 13 TRBJ2-7
ASSWKMTGGREKLF TRBV5-4 14 TRBJ1-4
ASSPAGVGIGTQY TRBV7-9 13 TRBJ2-3
ASRRDRSYEQY TRBV5-1 11 TRBJ2-7
VRSPPRDRPNYGYT TRBV7-5 14 TRBJ1-2
ASSADSSGNTIY TRBV5-1 12 TRBJ1-3
ASSLALADTEAF TRBV5-4 12 TRBJ1-1
ATSARRSTNEKLF TRBV15 13 TRBJ1-4
ASSSSGGGYGYT TRBV5-6 12 TRBJ1-2
ASSLESVNGAQY TRBV5-6 12 TRBJ2-5
AISESGGRRDTQY TRBV10-3 13 TRBJ2-3
ASSNLGSRNTDTQY TRBV5-5 14 TRBJ2-3
ASSFPAGWYSGQPQH TRBV28 15 TRBJ1-5
AITSQISGNTIY TRBV10-3 12 TRBJ1-3
ASSLGDRGSGNTIY TRBV7-9 14 TRBJ1-3
ATSRERDGSPYNEQF TRBV15 15 TRBJ2-1
ASSSPGGTNEKLF TRBV28 13 TRBJ1-4
ASSITGVGTEAF TRBV19 12 TRBJ1-1
AWSVLDSNEKLF TRBV30 12 TRBJ1-4
ASSSGQGDSGNTIY TRBV5-6 14 TRBJ1-3
ASSHGTDEKLF TRBV18 11 TRBJ1-4
SISSGRAAEQF TRBV29-1 11 TRBJ2-1
ASSVVTEAF TRBV6-1 9 TRBJ1-1
ASGEAGGTYNEQF TRBV2 13 TRBJ2-1
ASSPRGGGYEKLF TRBV13 13 TRBJ1-4
ASSLAHPGGSGANVLT TRBV7-6 16 TRBJ2-6
ASSVSRGSPDTQY TRBV2 13 TRBJ2-3
ASTPGQGSTEAF TRBV28 12 TRBJ1-1
ASSLSAEQAGT TRBV5-1 11 TRBJ1-2
ASRHTGDSYEQY TRBV28 12 TRBJ2-7
ASSQAPGANVLT TRBV4-1 12 TRBJ2-6
AISAGGGTYEQY TRBV10-3 12 TRBJ2-7
ASSNPLNTEAF TRBV19 11 TRBJ1-1
AISEVAGVRTGELF TRBV10-3 14 TRBJ2-2
ASSEKETQY TRBV10-2 9 TRBJ2-5
ASSPTGGGTEAF TRBV5-6 12 TRBJ1-1
ASSSPDRGPSNEQF TRBV5-4 14 TRBJ2-1
ASSVQGWGGYT TRBV2 11 TRBJ1-2
ASSAAPRDRGQETQY TRBV5-1 15 TRBJ2-5
ASSLREVSSEQY TRBV28 12 TRBJ2-7
ASSDNRGYTGELF TRBV6-1 13 TRBJ2-2
ASSLIGAETEAF TRBV5-4 12 TRBJ1-1
ASSQDGDTDTQY TRBV4-2 12 TRBJ2-3